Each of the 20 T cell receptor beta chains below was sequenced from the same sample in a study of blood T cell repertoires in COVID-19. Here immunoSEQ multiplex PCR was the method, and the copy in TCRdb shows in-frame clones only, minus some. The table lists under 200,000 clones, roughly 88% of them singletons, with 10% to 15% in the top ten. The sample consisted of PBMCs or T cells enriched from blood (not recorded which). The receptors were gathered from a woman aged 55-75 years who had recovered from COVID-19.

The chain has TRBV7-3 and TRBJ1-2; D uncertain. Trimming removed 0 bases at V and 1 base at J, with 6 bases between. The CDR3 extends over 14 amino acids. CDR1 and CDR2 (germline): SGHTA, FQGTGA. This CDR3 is CASSLTPDNYGYTF. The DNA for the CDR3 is TGTGCCAGCAGCTTAACTCCAGATAACTATGGCTACACCTTC.

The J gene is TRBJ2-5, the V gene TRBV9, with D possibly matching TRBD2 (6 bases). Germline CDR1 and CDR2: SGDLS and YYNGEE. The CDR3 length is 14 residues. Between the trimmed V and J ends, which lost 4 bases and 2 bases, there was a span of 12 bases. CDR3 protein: CASSLGRSQETQYF. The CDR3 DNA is TGTGCCAGCAGCTTAGGGAGGAGTCAAGAGACCCAGTACTTC.

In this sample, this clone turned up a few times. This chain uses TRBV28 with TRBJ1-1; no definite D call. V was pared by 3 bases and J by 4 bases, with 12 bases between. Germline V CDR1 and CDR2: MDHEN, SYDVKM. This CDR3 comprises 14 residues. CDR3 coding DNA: TGTGCCAGCAGTTTCGCAGCGGGGTCCACTGAAGCTTTCTTT. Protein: CASSFAAGSTEAFF.

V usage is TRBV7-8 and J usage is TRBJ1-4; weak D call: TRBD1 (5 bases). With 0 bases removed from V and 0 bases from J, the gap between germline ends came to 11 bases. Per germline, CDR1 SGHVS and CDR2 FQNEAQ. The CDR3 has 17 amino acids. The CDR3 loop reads CASSLAGGGPTNEKLFF. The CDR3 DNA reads TGTGCCAGCAGCTTAGCTGGGGGGGGACCAACTAATGAAAAACTGTTTTTT.

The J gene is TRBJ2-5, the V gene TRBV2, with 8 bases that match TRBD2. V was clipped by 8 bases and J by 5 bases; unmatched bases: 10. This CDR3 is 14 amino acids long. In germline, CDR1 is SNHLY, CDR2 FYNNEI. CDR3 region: CASGSSGSGETQYF. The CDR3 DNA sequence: TGTGCCAGCGGGTCGAGCGGGAGTGGGGAGACCCAGTACTTC.

CDR3 in amino acids: CASSPGTGINQPQHF. The CDR3 nucleotides are TGTGCCAGCAGCCCCGGGACAGGGATAAATCAGCCCCAGCATTTT. The chain joins TRBV7-6 to TRBJ1-5; 9 bases are a match to TRBD1. CDR3 length: 15 amino acids. Germline assignment: CDR1 SGHVS and CDR2 FNYEAQ. The J segment lost 4 bases and the V segment lost 5 bases, leaving 6 bases of the junction unmatched.

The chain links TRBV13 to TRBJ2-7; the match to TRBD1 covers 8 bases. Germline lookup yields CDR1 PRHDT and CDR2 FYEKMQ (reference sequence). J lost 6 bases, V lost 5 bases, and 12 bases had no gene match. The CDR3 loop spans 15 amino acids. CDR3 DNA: TGTGCCAGCAGCCCGAGACGGACAGGGAGAGGCGAGCAGTACTTC. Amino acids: CASSPRRTGRGEQYF.

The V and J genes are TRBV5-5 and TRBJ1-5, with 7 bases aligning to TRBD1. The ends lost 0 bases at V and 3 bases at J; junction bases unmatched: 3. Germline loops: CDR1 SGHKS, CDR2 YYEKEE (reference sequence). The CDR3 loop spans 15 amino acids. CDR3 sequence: CASSLAGGFNQPQHF. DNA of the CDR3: TGTGCCAGCAGCTTGGCAGGGGGATTCAATCAGCCCCAGCATTTT.

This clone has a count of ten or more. Here the CDR3 reads CASSAIYPLQGLPYEQYF. The CDR3 region has the DNA TGTGCCAGCAGTGCAATATACCCCCTCCAGGGGCTTCCCTACGAGCAGTACTTC. The V and J genes are TRBV28 and TRBJ2-7, with D possibly TRBD1 on 6 matching bases. The CDR3 sequence is 18 residues long. Germline loops: CDR1 MDHEN, CDR2 SYDVKM. V gave up 5 bases and J gave up 2 bases, with 25 bases separating them.

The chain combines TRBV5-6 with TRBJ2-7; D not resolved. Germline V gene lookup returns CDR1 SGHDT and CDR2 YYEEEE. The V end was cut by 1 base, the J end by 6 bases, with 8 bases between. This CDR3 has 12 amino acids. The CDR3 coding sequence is TGTGCCAGCAGCTTGCTTTTCGGCGAGCAGTACTTC. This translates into CASSLLFGEQYF.

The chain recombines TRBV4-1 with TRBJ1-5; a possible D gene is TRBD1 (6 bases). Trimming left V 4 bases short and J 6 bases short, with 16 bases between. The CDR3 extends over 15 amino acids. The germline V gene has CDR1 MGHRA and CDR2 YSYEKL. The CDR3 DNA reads TGCGCCAGCAGCCGCCTTTCAGGGGTGGGTCAGCCCCAGCATTTT. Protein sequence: CASSRLSGVGQPQHF.

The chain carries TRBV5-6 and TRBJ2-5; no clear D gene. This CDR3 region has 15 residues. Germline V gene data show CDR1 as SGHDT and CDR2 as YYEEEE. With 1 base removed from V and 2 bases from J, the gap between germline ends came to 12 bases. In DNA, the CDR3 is TGTGCCAGCAGCTTGTTACCCCACGGGCAAGAGACCCAGTACTTC. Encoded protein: CASSLLPHGQETQYF.

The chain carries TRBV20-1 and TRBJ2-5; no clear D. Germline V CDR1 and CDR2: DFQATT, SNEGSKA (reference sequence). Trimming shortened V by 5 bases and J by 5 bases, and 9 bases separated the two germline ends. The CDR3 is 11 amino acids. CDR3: CSAPSVETQYF. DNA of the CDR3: TGCAGTGCTCCCTCCGTTGAGACCCAGTACTTC.

This CDR3 reads CASSRGQGLTEAFF. CDR3 nucleotide sequence: TGTGCCAGCAGCCGAGGGCAGGGGTTAACTGAAGCTTTCTTT. This chain uses TRBV28 with TRBJ1-1, with D tentatively TRBD1 (6 bases). The CDR3 spans 14 residues. V was clipped by 6 bases and J by 5 bases, with 16 bases between them. Germline values: CDR1 MDHEN, CDR2 SYDVKM.

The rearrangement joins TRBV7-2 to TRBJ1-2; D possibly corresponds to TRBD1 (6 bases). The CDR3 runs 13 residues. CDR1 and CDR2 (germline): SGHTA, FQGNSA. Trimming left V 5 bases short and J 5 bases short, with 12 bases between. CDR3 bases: TGTGCCAGCAGCACAGGGATTTTTTATGGCTACACCTTC. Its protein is CASSTGIFYGYTF.

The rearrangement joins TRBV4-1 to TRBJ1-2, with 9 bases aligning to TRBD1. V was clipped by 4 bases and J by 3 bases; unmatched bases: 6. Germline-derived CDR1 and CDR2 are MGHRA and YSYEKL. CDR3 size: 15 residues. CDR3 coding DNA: TGCGCCAGCAGCCCGGTGGGACAGGGTGACTATGGCTACACCTTC. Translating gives CASSPVGQGDYGYTF.

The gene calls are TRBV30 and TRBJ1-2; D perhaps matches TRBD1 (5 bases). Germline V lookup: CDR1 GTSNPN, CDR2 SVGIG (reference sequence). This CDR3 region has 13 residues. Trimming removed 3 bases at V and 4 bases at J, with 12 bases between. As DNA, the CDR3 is TGTGCCTGGAGCCCACAGGCAACCTATGGCTACACCTTC. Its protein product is CAWSPQATYGYTF.

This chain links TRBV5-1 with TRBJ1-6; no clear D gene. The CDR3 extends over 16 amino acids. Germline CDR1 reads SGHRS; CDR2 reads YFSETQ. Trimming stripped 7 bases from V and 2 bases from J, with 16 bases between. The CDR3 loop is CASAVGGTTYNSPLHF. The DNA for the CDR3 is TGCGCCAGCGCAGTTGGAGGCACGACCTATAATTCACCCCTCCACTTT.

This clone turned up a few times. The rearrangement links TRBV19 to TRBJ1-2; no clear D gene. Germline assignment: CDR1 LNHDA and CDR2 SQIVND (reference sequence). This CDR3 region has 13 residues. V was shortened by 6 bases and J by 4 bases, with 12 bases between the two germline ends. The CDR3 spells CASSIDNFYGYTF. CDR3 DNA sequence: TGTGCCAGTAGCATCGACAACTTCTATGGCTACACCTTC.

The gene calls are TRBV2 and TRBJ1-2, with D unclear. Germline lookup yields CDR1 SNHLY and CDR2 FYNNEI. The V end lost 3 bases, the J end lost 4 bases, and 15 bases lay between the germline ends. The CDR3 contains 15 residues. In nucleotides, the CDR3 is TGTGCCAGCAGTGAGAGGGCTAAAGTACCCTATGGCTACACCTTC. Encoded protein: CASSERAKVPYGYTF.